This record concerns one T cell receptor (beta chain) sequence. Antigen unknown. Vbeta (60) and Jbeta (13) primers were used in the PCR. Some clones are missing from TCRdb's copy, which holds only in-frame ones; the method was immunoSEQ multiplex PCR. The sample records over 95,000 clones, 65% to 80% being singletons. These data belong to a study of cytomegalovirus exposure and HLA in healthy donors. Study-level findings and limits: Sequencing likely produced, as an artifact, a cluster of highly shared sequence variants. Segments of the TCR beta V type were, in most cases, productive about 90% or about 30% of the time in an earlier analysis.

Trimming shortened V by 6 bases and J by 4 bases, and 15 bases separated the two germline ends. There are 14 residues in the CDR3. Germline CDR1 reads SEHNR; CDR2 reads FQNEAQ (reference sequence). This clonotype was sampled from a man aged 40-49 years in good health and CMV-seropositive. The J gene is TRBJ2-5, the V gene TRBV7-9, with D possibly being TRBD2 (6 bases). The material sequenced was PBMCs. CDR3 sequence: CASSDGPGVETQYF. The CDR3 nucleotides are TGTGCCAGCAGTGACGGTCCGGGGGTAGAGACCCAGTACTTC.